Shown below are 4 T cell receptor beta chains from a single sample sequenced in a study of T cell responses to AZD1222 COVID-19 vaccine. Sequencing was performed with immunoSEQ multiplex PCR; in TCRdb, only in-frame clones are kept and a portion is missing. The sample gives around 120,000 clones, roughly 91% of which show up once; 4% to 6% is in the top ten. The sequences come from peripheral blood, collected 28 days after the second AZD1222 dose. The source of these receptors is an adult who received the AZD1222 COVID-19 vaccine.

The count of this clone is one. V gene TRBV7-9 combines with J gene TRBJ1-1, with no clear D. This CDR3 is 13 amino acids long. V shed 4 bases and J shed 6 bases, with 12 bases lying between them. Germline CDR1 and CDR2: SEHNR and FQNEAQ (reference sequence). DNA of the CDR3: TGTGCCAGCAGCTGGGCGACTTGGGCTGAAGCTTTCTTT. It codes for CASSWATWAEAFF.

The genes are TRBV15 and TRBJ2-7; D remains unclear. The germline CDR1 and CDR2 sequences are LNHNV and YYDKDF (reference sequence). The V and J ends lost 0 bases and 5 bases respectively, with 8 bases between them. This CDR3 comprises 13 residues. Here the CDR3 DNA reads TGTGCCACCAGCAGAGATATTGGGGACGAGCAGTACTTC. Its translation is CATSRDIGDEQYF.

V and J are TRBV29-1 and TRBJ2-3; TRBD2 is a possible D gene (6 bases). Looked up from germline, CDR1 is SQVTM and CDR2 is ANQGSEA. This CDR3 spans 13 amino acids. Between the trimmed V and J ends, which lost 7 bases and 6 bases, there was a span of 17 bases. CDR3 in DNA: TGCAGCGCCTCCGGGGGACCTTCGGATACGCAGTATTTT. Translation: CSASGGPSDTQYF.

This chain joins TRBV3-1 (or the pseudogene TRBV3-2) and TRBJ2-2, with 7 bases that match TRBD1. V lost 5 bases to trimming and J lost 5 bases; unmatched junction nucleotides: 5. The germline CDR1 and CDR2 sequences are LGHDT and YNNKEL (reference sequence). The CDR3 consists of 14 residues. Written as DNA, the CDR3 is TGTGCCAGCAGCTGGACGACAGGGACCGGGGAGCTGTTTTTT. Translating gives CASSWTTGTGELFF.